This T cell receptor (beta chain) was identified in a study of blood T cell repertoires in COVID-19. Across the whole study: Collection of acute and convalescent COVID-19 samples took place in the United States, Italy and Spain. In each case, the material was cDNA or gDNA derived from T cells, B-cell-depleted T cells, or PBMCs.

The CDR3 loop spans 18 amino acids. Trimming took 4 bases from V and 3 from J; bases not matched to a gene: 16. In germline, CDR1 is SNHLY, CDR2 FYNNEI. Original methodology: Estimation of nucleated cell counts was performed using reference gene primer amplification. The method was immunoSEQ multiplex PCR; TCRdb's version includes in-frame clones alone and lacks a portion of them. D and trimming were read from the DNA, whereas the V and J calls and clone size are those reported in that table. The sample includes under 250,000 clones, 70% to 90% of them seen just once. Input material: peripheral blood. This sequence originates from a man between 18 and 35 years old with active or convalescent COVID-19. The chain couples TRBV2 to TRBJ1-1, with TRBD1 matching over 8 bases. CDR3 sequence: CASSGTVDQGARHTEAFF. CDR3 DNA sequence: TGTGCCAGCAGTGGAACCGTTGACCAGGGGGCGCGGCACACTGAAGCTTTCTTT.